Below are 7 T cell receptor beta chains sequenced from a single sample in a study of T cells in Graves' hyperthyroidism and ophthalmopathy. TCR beta CDR3 regions were amplified from RNA. Initially, a first-round RT-PCR of the TCR CDR3 employed the HTBI primer set. TCRdb called the multiplex PCR reads again in MiXCR, with one record for every CDR3 protein. The sample lists 650,000 to 850,000 distinct CDR3 sequences, 15% to 20% seen once, with over 15% in the top ten. The sample taken for sequencing was blood. The receptors derive from a woman aged 45-60 years with Graves' hyperthyroidism that later progressed to Graves' ophthalmopathy.

This clonotype was seen a handful of times. This chain links TRBV19 with TRBJ1-2; unclear D gene. Germline loops: CDR1 LNHDA, CDR2 SQIVND (reference sequence). Trimming shortened V by 3 bases and J by 1 base, and 3 bases separated the two germline ends. CDR3 length: 12 residues. The CDR3 sequence is CASSILNYGYTF. CDR3 DNA: TGTGCCAGTAGTATTCTTAACTATGGCTACACCTTC.

The rearrangement uses TRBV6-1 and TRBJ2-7, with D hard to call. There are 12 residues in the CDR3. Germline CDR1 is MNHNS and CDR2 is SASEGT. V dropped 3 bases and J dropped 3 bases, with 6 bases sitting between them. This chain's CDR3 is CASSEHLYEQYF. Written as DNA, the CDR3 is TGTGCCAGCAGTGAGCATCTCTACGAGCAGTACTTC.

CDR3 DNA: TGTGCCAGCAGTTACTCGAATAAACTGCCGGATACGCAGTATTTT. It is translated as CASSYSNKLPDTQYF. This rearrangement joins TRBV6-2 or TRBV6-3 to TRBJ2-3; D not certain. Germline CDR1 reads MNHEY; CDR2 reads SVGEGT. The V end lost 0 bases, the J end lost 6 bases, and 13 bases lay between the germline ends. The CDR3 consists of 15 residues.

The sample holds many counts of this clonotype. This chain connects TRBV6-1 to TRBJ2-5, with 9 positions matching TRBD1. Germline assignment: CDR1 MNHNS and CDR2 SASEGT. V shed 5 bases, J shed 5 bases, and the junction held 9 bases outside the gene matches. The CDR3 loop spans 15 amino acids. This CDR3 is CASSSDRGSSETQYF. In nucleotides, the CDR3 is TGTGCCAGCAGTAGCGACAGGGGGTCGTCGGAGACCCAGTACTTC.

This clonotype has more than one count but fewer than ten. The chain recombines TRBV30 with TRBJ2-5; D is uncertain. Trimming took 4 bases from V and 5 from J, leaving 14 bases between them. Germline V gene lookup returns CDR1 GTSNPN and CDR2 SVGIG (reference sequence). The CDR3 is made up of 13 amino acids. The CDR3 DNA follows: TGTGCCTGGATTCTACCGGCCGGGGAGACCCAGTACTTC. Amino acid sequence: CAWILPAGETQYF.

In this sample, this clonotype turned up a few times. The V call is TRBV10-3, the J call TRBJ2-5; TRBD1 aligns across 9 bases. CDR1 ENHRY and CDR2 SYGVKD come from the germline V gene. V lost 0 bases to trimming and J lost 5 bases; unmatched junction nucleotides: 7. The CDR3 has 16 amino acids. CDR3 protein: CAISESADRGGETQYF. The CDR3 nucleotides read TGTGCCATCAGTGAGTCTGCGGACAGGGGCGGCGAGACCCAGTACTTC.

At least ten counts were recorded for this clonotype. This chain links TRBV18 with TRBJ1-1; D gene uncertain. Trimming removed 3 bases at V and 4 bases at J, with 9 bases between. Germline-derived CDR1 and CDR2 are KGHSH and LQKENI. This CDR3 has 13 amino acids. The CDR3 sequence: CASSPEEGTEAFF. CDR3 nucleotide sequence: TGTGCCAGCTCACCTGAGGAGGGCACTGAAGCTTTCTTT.